This TCR beta chain was identified in a study of CD8 T cells in Susac syndrome. General study findings and limits: In TEMRA cells and active patients, CD8+ clonal expansion in Susac reached its peak.

RNA totalling roughly 0.45 to 1 ug underwent reverse transcription with random hexamers. TCRdb called the immunoSEQ multiplex PCR reads again in MiXCR, with one record for every CDR3 protein. The sample carries some 140,000 distinct CDR3 sequences, about 95% recorded once. Trimming at V came to 1 base and at J to 2 bases, leaving 11 bases not matched to a gene. This CDR3 is built from 18 residues. Germline CDR1 is LGHDT and CDR2 is YNNKEL (reference sequence). On this clonotype: The antigen is not known.

Sequencing input: CD8+ T cells from PBMCs. This clonotype was obtained from a human donor with Susac syndrome. The chain couples TRBV3-1 to TRBJ2-7, with 10 bases lining up with TRBD2. The CDR3 DNA follows: TGTGCCAGCAGCCAAGCCGCCCTAACTAGCGGGATTCCCTACGAGCAGTACTTC. It translates to CASSQAALTSGIPYEQYF.